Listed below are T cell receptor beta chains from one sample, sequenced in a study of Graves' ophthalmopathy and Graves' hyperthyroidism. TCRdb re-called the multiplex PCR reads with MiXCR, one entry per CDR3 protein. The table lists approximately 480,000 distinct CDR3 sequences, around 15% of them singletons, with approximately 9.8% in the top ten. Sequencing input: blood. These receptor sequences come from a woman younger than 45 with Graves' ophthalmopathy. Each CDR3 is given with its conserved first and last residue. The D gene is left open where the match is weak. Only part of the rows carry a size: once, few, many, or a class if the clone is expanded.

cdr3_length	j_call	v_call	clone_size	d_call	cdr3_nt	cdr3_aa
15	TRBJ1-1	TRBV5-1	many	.	TGCGCCAGCAGCTTGGCACGGGGCGCGTCCCCTGAAGCTTTCTTT	CASSLARGASPEAFF
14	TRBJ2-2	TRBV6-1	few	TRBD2	TGTGCCAGCATACGCGGGAGTAACACCGGGGAGCTGTTTTTT	CASIRGSNTGELFF
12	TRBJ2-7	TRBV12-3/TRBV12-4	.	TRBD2	TGTGCCAGCAGGCCGGGGGGGTACGAGCAGTACTTC	CASRPGGYEQYF
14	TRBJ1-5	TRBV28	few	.	TGTGCCAGCACCTGGGGGTCAAAGGATCAGCCCCAGCATTTT	CASTWGSKDQPQHF
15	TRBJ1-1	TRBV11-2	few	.	TGTGCCAGCACCGCCTCAGGGGAATTGAACACTGAAGCTTTCTTT	CASTASGELNTEAFF
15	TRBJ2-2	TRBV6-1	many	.	TGTGCCAGCAGACAGGGAGGTTGGAACACCGGGGAGCTGTTTTTT	CASRQGGWNTGELFF
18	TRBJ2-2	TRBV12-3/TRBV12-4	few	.	TGTGCCAGCAGCTCCCAAGGGTGGGGGAGAGCGAACACCGGGGAGCTGTTTTTT	CASSSQGWGRANTGELFF
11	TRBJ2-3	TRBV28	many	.	TGTGCCAGCGGGCGCACAGATACGCAGTATTTT	CASGRTDTQYF
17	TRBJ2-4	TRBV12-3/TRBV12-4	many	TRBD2	TGTGCCAGCAGTTTAGTGTATGACGGGGGGGCCAAAAACATTCAGTACTTC	CASSLVYDGGAKNIQYF
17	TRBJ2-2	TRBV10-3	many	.	TGTGCCATCAGTGTTTATGGGCAAGCCATCAACACCGGGGAGCTGTTTTTT	CAISVYGQAINTGELFF
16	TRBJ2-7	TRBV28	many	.	TGTGCCAGCAGTCCAAAAACCCGGGACATACGGCGGCGGCAGTACTTC	CASSPKTRDIRRRQYF
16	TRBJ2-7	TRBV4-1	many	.	TGCGCCAGCAGCCAAGGGGCGACTAGTTATAACTACGAGCAGTACTTC	CASSQGATSYNYEQYF
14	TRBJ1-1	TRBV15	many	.	TGTGCCACCAGCAGAGGTGGCGGAGAGGGAGAAGCTTTCTTT	CATSRGGGEGEAFF
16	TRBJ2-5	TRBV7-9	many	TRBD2	TGTGCCAGCAGCTTCGCCGGGACTAGCTTTTTGGAGACCCAGTACTTC	CASSFAGTSFLETQYF
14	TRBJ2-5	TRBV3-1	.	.	TGTGCCAGCAGCCAAGACGGAAGCCGGGAGACCCAGTACTTC	CASSQDGSRETQYF
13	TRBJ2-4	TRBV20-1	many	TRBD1	TGCAGTGTTAGAGGGACAGGGGTAAACATTCAGTACTTC	CSVRGTGVNIQYF
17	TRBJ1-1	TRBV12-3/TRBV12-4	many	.	TGTGCCAGCAGTTTCTGGGGGGTTCGGGGGTTGGGGACTGAAGCTTTCTTT	CASSFWGVRGLGTEAFF
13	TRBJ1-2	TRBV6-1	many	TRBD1	TGTGCCAGCAGCACCGGACAGGTTATTGGCTACACCTTC	CASSTGQVIGYTF
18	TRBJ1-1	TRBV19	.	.	TGTGCCAGTACCACCACCGATGGGGTGCGGCGGTTGAACACTGAAGCTTTCTTT	CASTTTDGVRRLNTEAFF
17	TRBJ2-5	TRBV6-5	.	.	TGTGCCAGCAGTTACTCGATCGCCGCCGCACGACAAGAGACCCAGTACTTC	CASSYSIAAARQETQYF
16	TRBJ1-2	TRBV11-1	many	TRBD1	TGTGCCAGCAGCTCGATCATCGGGACAGGGGATTTGGGCTACACCTTC	CASSSIIGTGDLGYTF
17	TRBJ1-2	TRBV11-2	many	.	TGTGCCAGCAGCTTAGAGGGGTATGGAAACATCCGCTATGGCTACACCTTC	CASSLEGYGNIRYGYTF
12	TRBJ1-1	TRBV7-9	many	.	TGTGCCAGCAGCTTGACCCAGAATGAAGCTTTCTTT	CASSLTQNEAFF
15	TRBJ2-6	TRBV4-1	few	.	TGCGCCAGCAGCCAAGAGCGTTTTGGGGCCAACGTCCTGACTTTC	CASSQERFGANVLTF
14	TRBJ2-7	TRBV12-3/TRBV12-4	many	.	TGTGCCAGCAGTTTACTCTTGACCGCCGGCGAGCAGTACTTC	CASSLLLTAGEQYF
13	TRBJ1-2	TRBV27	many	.	TGTGCCAGCAGCACAGGGAGGGACTATGGCTACACCTTC	CASSTGRDYGYTF
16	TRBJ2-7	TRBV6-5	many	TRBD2	TGTGCCAGCAGTTCCCAGGGACTAGCGGGGCCCTACGAGCAGTACTTC	CASSSQGLAGPYEQYF
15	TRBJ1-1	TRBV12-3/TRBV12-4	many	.	TGTGCCAGCAGTCCTATTCAGGGGCTGAGAACTGAAGCTTTCTTT	CASSPIQGLRTEAFF
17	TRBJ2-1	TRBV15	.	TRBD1	TGTGCCACCAGCAGAGATATTGGGACAGGGGTATACAATGAGCAGTTCTTC	CATSRDIGTGVYNEQFF
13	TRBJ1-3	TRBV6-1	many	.	TGTGCCAGCCGGGAATTCTCTGGAAACACCATATATTTT	CASREFSGNTIYF
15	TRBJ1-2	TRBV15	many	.	TGTGCCACCAGCAGAGATTCGCGGGGGGCCTATGGCTACACCTTC	CATSRDSRGAYGYTF
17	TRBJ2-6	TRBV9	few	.	TGTGCCAGCAGCGTAGGGCAGGCTTACTCTGGGGCCAACGTCCTGACTTTC	CASSVGQAYSGANVLTF
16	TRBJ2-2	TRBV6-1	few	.	TGTGCCAGCAACAGAGGGGGGCCGAGGGGCACCGGGGAGCTGTTTTTT	CASNRGGPRGTGELFF
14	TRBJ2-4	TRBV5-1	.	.	TGCGCCAGCAGCTTGGGAAGCGACCGTCGCATTAAGTACTTC	CASSLGSDRRIKYF
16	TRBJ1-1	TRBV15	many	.	TGTGCCACCAGCAGAGGGGCACAGGGCCCGAACACTGAAGCTTTCTTT	CATSRGAQGPNTEAFF
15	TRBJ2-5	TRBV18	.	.	TGTGCCAGCTCACCCACGGGAACAGGTAGTGAGACCCAGTACTTC	CASSPTGTGSETQYF
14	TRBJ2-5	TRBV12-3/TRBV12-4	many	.	TGTGCCAGCAGTTTAGCGATGACCAAAGAGACCCAGTACTTC	CASSLAMTKETQYF
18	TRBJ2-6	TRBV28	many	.	TGTGCCAGCAGTTTATTCCGGCAATACAAGGGAGGGGCCAACGTCCTGACTTTC	CASSLFRQYKGGANVLTF
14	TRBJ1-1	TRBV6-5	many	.	TGTGCCAGCAGTTACTCTCGGAATTCCCTTGAAGCTTTCTTT	CASSYSRNSLEAFF
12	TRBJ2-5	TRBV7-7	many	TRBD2	TGTGCTAGCAGCGGGACGGTCGGGACCCAGTACTTC	CASSGTVGTQYF
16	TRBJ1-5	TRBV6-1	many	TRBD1	TGTGCCAGCAGCGTCAAGGGGGGACAGTCCAATCAGCCCCAGCATTTT	CASSVKGGQSNQPQHF
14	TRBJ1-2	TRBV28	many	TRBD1	TGTGCCAGCAGTTTTGGGACAGGGCGGTATGGCTACACCTTC	CASSFGTGRYGYTF
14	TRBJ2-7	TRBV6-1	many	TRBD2	TGTGCCAGCACCCCGAGCGGGGGCGCCTACGAGCAGTACTTC	CASTPSGGAYEQYF
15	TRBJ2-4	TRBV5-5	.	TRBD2	TGTGCCAGCAGCAAATCGGGGGGGCCCGACAACATTCAGTACTTC	CASSKSGGPDNIQYF
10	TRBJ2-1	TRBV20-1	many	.	TGCAGTGCTCAGGTGATCGAGCAGTTCTTC	CSAQVIEQFF